These 22 T cell receptor beta chains were sequenced from one sample in a study of sequential checkpoint blockade in melanoma (dated by TCRdb to the late 2010s). The treatment or condition tag for this specimen amounts to: randomized to nivolumab then ipilimumab (arm A) or the reverse (arm B). Libraries were made using the immunoSEQ multiplex PCR assay. This is the immuneACCESS table as TCRdb keeps it, with only in-frame sequences that have V and J called. A part of the clones is gone; compared with another copy, unresolved V genes explain less than half, and the rest is unexplained. The sample includes some 18,000 clones, with around 72% observed a single time. The ten largest clones represent around 5% of the sample. The starting material was tumor tissue (inferred from file names), obtained from a patient given nivolumab and ipilimumab in sequence. These receptors originate from a human donor with melanoma.

V usage is TRBV29-1 and J usage is TRBJ2-2; unclear D gene. Germline values: CDR1 SQVTM, CDR2 ANQGSEA. The CDR3 consists of 13 residues. V lost 4 bases and J 4 bases, leaving 10 bases between the germline ends. CDR3 sequence reads: CSVVFVGTGELFF. The CDR3 nucleotides are TGCAGCGTTGTTTTCGTAGGCACCGGGGAGCTGTTTTTT.

The V gene is TRBV19, the J gene TRBJ1-1; D remains ambiguous. The length of the CDR3 is 13 residues. V lost 1 base and J lost 5, with 8 bases in between. In germline, CDR1 is LNHDA, CDR2 SQIVND (reference sequence). The CDR3 region has the DNA TGTGCCAGTAGTATAGGCCCGGGGACTGAAGCTTTCTTT. This encodes CASSIGPGTEAFF.

The CDR3, as DNA: TGTGCCAGCAGCCATGGGTGGGACCCCCAAGAGACCCAGTACTTC. This sequence encodes CASSHGWDPQETQYF. The chain combines TRBV7-5 with TRBJ2-5. TRBV7-5 has pseudogene status. The CDR3 is made up of 15 amino acids.

This clone was found a few times. The chain carries TRBV19 and TRBJ1-4, with D possibly TRBD1 on 5 matching bases. The CDR3 spans 15 residues. Trimming cost V 6 bases and J 0 bases, with 11 bases left between them. Germline assignment: CDR1 LNHDA and CDR2 SQIVND (reference sequence). The DNA of the CDR3 is TGTGCCAGTAGAATCGCAGGGACAACTAATGAAAAACTGTTTTTT. Amino acid sequence: CASRIAGTTNEKLFF.

The chain uses TRBV2 and TRBJ2-7, with D tentatively TRBD1 (6 bases). The CDR3 is 15 residues long. The germline V and J ends were trimmed by 2 bases and 6 bases, with 17 bases remaining between them. Germline CDR1 SNHLY, CDR2 FYNNEI. CDR3 sequence: CASSERSGQYSEQYF. Written as DNA, the CDR3 is TGTGCCAGCAGTGAAAGGAGTGGACAGTACTCCGAGCAGTACTTC.

This clone is classed as medium-sized. The chain recombines TRBV1 with TRBJ2-5. TRBV1 is a recognized pseudogene. The CDR3 has 14 residues. CDR3 in amino acids: CASSQGRAQETQYF. The CDR3 DNA is TGCGCCAGCAGCCAAGGAAGGGCCCAAGAGACCCAGTACTTC.

The gene calls are TRBV19 and TRBJ1-1; D perhaps matches TRBD1 (5 bases). The CDR3 length is 14 residues. The germline V gene has CDR1 LNHDA and CDR2 SQIVND (reference sequence). Trimming stripped 7 bases from V and 0 bases from J, with 12 bases between. CDR3 bases: TGTGCCAGTATGGGGGGATCCATGAACACTGAAGCTTTCTTT. Translation: CASMGGSMNTEAFF.

This chain connects TRBV11-1 to TRBJ2-1, with TRBD2 matching over 14 bases. Losses at the gene ends were 3 bases for V and 8 bases for J; bases not matched to a gene: 3. Germline V CDR1 and CDR2: SGHAT, FQDESV (reference sequence). CDR3 size: 15 residues. The CDR3 bases are TGTGCCAGCAGCTTTGAGGGACTAGCGGGAGATGAGCAGTTCTTC. This sequence encodes CASSFEGLAGDEQFF. Complete variable domain (other parts from reference TRBV11-1 and TRBJ2-1): EAEVAQSPRYKITEKSQAVAFWCDPISGHATLYWYRQILGQGPELLVQFQDESVVDDSQLPKDRFSAERLKGVDSTLKIQPAELGDSAMYLCASSFEGLAGDEQFFGPGTRLTVL.

This chain joins TRBV28 and TRBJ2-7, with 9 nucleotides matching TRBD2. Germline V gene data show CDR1 as MDHEN and CDR2 as SYDVKM. The CDR3 contains 15 residues. J gave up 2 bases and V 3 bases, and 5 bases lay outside the gene matches. CDR3 protein: CASSLGSGSTYEQYF. The CDR3, as DNA: TGTGCCAGCAGTTTGGGTAGCGGGAGCACCTACGAGCAGTACTTC.

The rearrangement uses TRBV18 and TRBJ1-5; 8 nucleotides align to TRBD1. With 4 bases clipped from V and 8 bases from J, the junction kept 10 bases outside the gene matches. Germline CDR1 and CDR2: KGHSH and LQKENI. CDR3 length equals 15 residues. This CDR3 is CASSRSQGGGEPQHF. CDR3 DNA sequence: TGTGCCAGCTCACGATCACAGGGGGGTGGCGAGCCCCAGCATTTT.

The rearrangement uses TRBV7-1 and TRBJ2-6, with unresolved D. TRBV7-1 is annotated as an ORF whose role is uncertain. CDR3 length: 17 amino acids. Trimming removed 4 bases from V and 2 bases from J, with 15 bases in between. The CDR3 region has the DNA TGTGCCAGCAGCTTAAAAGGTCTTGGGGCTGGGGCCAACGTCCTGACTTTC. Protein sequence: CASSLKGLGAGANVLTF.

Here the CDR3 DNA reads TGTGCCAGCAACCCGACAGGGAACTCTGGAAACACCATATATTTT. Translating gives CASNPTGNSGNTIYF. This sequence joins TRBV9 and TRBJ1-3; TRBD1 matches at 7 bases. Germline V gene lookup returns CDR1 SGDLS and CDR2 YYNGEE. This CDR3 has 15 residues. The V and J ends lost 6 bases and 0 bases, in that order; junction bases with no gene match: 6.

The chain has TRBV14 and TRBJ2-7; D may be TRBD2 (5 bases). Looked up from germline, CDR1 is SGHDN and CDR2 is FVKESK. The CDR3 is 15 residues long. V lost 1 base and J lost 3, with 13 bases in between. The CDR3 loop is CASSQGNSEYYEQYF. The CDR3 nucleotides read TGTGCCAGCAGCCAAGGGAATAGCGAATACTACGAGCAGTACTTC.

This clone has only a few counts. Incomplete CDR3 DNA: TGTGCCATCAGTGAGCCTGCCAGCCGACGAAATGGCTACACC. It translates to CAISEPASRRNGYT. The CDR3 in full is CAISEPASRRNGYTF. The rearrangement uses TRBV10-3 and TRBJ1-2; unclear D gene. The read comes to an end 1 residue before the CDR3 does, leaving the germline J gene to fill in the end. CDR1 is ENHRY and CDR2 is SYGVKD in the germline V gene. Trimming took 2 bases from V and 6 from J, leaving 16 bases between them. The CDR3 contains 15 residues.

The rearrangement links TRBV18 to TRBJ2-3; 8 bases are shared with TRBD2. There are 17 residues in the CDR3. The V segment lost 2 bases and the J segment 4 bases; nucleotides outside the gene matches: 11. Germline V gene lookup returns CDR1 KGHSH and CDR2 LQKENI. The CDR3: CASSPSVAGYLADTQYF. DNA of the CDR3: TGTGCCAGCTCACCAAGTGTAGCGGGGTACCTGGCAGATACGCAGTATTTT.

CDR3 residues: CASSEDRPGIQETQYF. The CDR3 DNA is TGTGCCAGCAGTGAGGACAGACCGGGTATCCAAGAGACCCAGTACTTC. The genes are TRBV11-3 and TRBJ2-5; possible D gene TRBD1, 6 bases. Germline CDR1 is SGHNT and CDR2 is YENEEA. The CDR3 has 16 residues. The V end was cut by 6 bases, the J end by 1 base, with 18 bases between.

This chain joins TRBV10-2 and TRBJ1-5; 9 nucleotides line up with TRBD1. V lost 9 bases to trimming and J lost 0 bases; unmatched junction nucleotides: 15. This CDR3 is built from 18 residues. The germline gives CDR1 WSHSY, CDR2 SAAADI. Here the CDR3 DNA reads TGCGCCAGGGGTACCGGGACAGGGTGGGGTAGTAGCAATCAGCCCCAGCATTTT. This encodes CARGTGTGWGSSNQPQHF.

A word on this clone: At one of its ends the junction is not consistent with the germline gene, which may arise from a read error. This chain links TRBV6-8 with TRBJ2-5, with TRBD2 matching over 8 bases. CDR1 MNHGY and CDR2 SAAAGT come from the germline V gene. CDR3 length: 15 residues. The CDR3 here is CASSDSGAGVETQYF. CDR3 in DNA: TGTGCCAGCAGTGACTCGGGAGCGGGGGTAGAGACCCAGTACTTC.

V and J are TRBV19 and TRBJ2-4; TRBD2 agrees at 9 bases. The ends lost 6 bases at V and 5 bases at J; junction bases unmatched: 8. CDR3 length: 15 residues. Germline values: CDR1 LNHDA, CDR2 SQIVND (reference sequence). The CDR3 nucleotides read TGTGCCAGTAGGAGTCGGACTAGCGCGCAAAACATTCAGTACTTC. Translation gives CASRSRTSAQNIQYF.

The chain links TRBV6-8 to TRBJ2-3; 9 bases agree with TRBD1. Germline trimming cut 10 bases from V and 1 base from J; bases unmatched to any gene: 9. This CDR3 comprises 15 residues. Germline CDR1 is MNHGY and CDR2 is SAAAGT. CDR3 bases: TGTGCCACGGGGGTCGACAGGGGGGGCACAGATACGCAGTATTTT. Translation gives CATGVDRGGTDTQYF.

V and J are TRBV18 and TRBJ2-3; TRBD2 matches at 7 bases. Germline loops: CDR1 KGHSH, CDR2 LQKENI. The CDR3 contains 14 residues. Germline trimming cut 6 bases from V and 6 bases from J; bases unmatched to any gene: 9. DNA of the CDR3: TGTGCCAGCTCCCCAGGACTAGGCCCCGATACGCAGTATTTT. It translates to CASSPGLGPDTQYF.

The chain recombines TRBV30 with TRBJ1-2; 7 nucleotides agree with TRBD1. The V gene's germline CDR1 is GTSNPN and CDR2 SVGIG (reference sequence). The trim removed 4 bases at V and 3 bases at J, leaving 8 bases unmatched. CDR3 length equals 14 residues. CDR3 nucleotides: TGTGCCTGGACCACACTTACAGGGGACTATGGCTACACCTTC. It codes for CAWTTLTGDYGYTF.